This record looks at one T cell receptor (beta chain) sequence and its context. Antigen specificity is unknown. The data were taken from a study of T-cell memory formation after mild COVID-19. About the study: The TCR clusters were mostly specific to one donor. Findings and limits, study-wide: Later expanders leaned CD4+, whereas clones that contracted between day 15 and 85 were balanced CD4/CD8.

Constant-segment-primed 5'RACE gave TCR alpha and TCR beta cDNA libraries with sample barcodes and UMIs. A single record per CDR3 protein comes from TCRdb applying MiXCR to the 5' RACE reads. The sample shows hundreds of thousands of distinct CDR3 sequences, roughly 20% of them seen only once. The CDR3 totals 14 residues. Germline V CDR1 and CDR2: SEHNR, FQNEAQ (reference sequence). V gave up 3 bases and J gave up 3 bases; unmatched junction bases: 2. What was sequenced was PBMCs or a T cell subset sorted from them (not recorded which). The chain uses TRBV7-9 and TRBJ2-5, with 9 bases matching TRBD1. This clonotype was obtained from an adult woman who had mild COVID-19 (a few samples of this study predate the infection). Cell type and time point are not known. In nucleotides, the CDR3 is TGTGCCAGCAGCTTGGACAGGGGAGAAGAGACCCAGTACTTC. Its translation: CASSLDRGEETQYF.